These 29 T cell receptor beta chains were sequenced from one sample in a study of beta chain features in type 1 diabetes (dated by TCRdb to 2016 to 2018). Study-wide findings and limitations: A moderate but significant shortening of TCRB CDR3 length was observed in type 1 diabetes patients in all four CD4+ subsets.

Antigens for these TCRs are unknown. The library was produced with the immunoSEQ multiplex PCR assay. The entire isolated RNA was reverse transcribed using the High Capacity cDNA Reverse Transcription Kit, and thus expressed TCRB transcripts were sequenced. TCRdb retrieved this table from immuneACCESS and kept in-frame rearrangements only. Not all clones are present; in checked studies, unresolved V genes account for under half, and no reason is known for the remainder. The sample table shows roughly 340,000 clones, and around 13% are seen once. The ten largest clones take up 0.0095% to 0.011% of the sample. Sequencing input: naive CD4+ T cells from blood. The cell subset or site label for this specimen denotes: true naive CD4+ T cells. The receptors were sampled from a woman aged 18-29 years with type 1 diabetes.

This clone has more than one count but fewer than ten. The rearrangement joins TRBV5-1 to TRBJ1-1; TRBD1 might be the D (5 bases). This CDR3 region has 14 residues. Germline assignment: CDR1 SGHRS and CDR2 YFSETQ. Trimming removed 1 base from V and 11 bases from J, with 18 bases in between. CDR3 sequence (DNA): TGCGCCAGCAGCTTGTTTCAGGGTCAAGATAAGGCTTTCTTT. Residues: CASSLFQGQDKAFF.

Only a few counts were recorded for this clone. The chain combines TRBV19 with TRBJ1-1, with D uncertain. This CDR3 has 13 residues. V gave up 7 bases and J gave up 7 bases, with 16 bases separating them. CDR1 and CDR2 from the germline V gene are LNHDA and SQIVND (reference sequence). CDR3 DNA sequence: TGTGCCAGTACCTTCACTGCGGGAGATGAAGCTTTCTTT. This codes for CASTFTAGDEAFF.

This chain uses TRBV11-2 with TRBJ2-7, with D hard to call. Between the trimmed V and J ends, which lost 1 base and 1 base, there was a span of 5 bases. There are 13 residues in the CDR3. Germline V lookup: CDR1 SGHAT, CDR2 FQNNGV. Here the CDR3 DNA reads TGTGCCAGCAGCTTAGGCGCTTCCTACGAGCAGTACTTC. It codes for CASSLGASYEQYF.

This clone was recorded a few times. This chain joins TRBV10-1 and TRBJ1-2; no clear D gene. The ends were cut back, 5 bases at V and 3 bases at J, with 10 bases in the middle. Germline V gene lookup returns CDR1 WNHNN and CDR2 SYGVQD (reference sequence). This CDR3 is built from 13 residues. The CDR3 DNA sequence: TGCGCCAGCAGTCCCCTAATGGACTATGGCTACACCTTC. Protein: CASSPLMDYGYTF.

The genes are TRBV29-1 and TRBJ2-5, with TRBD1 identical over 8 bases. CDR1 and CDR2 from the germline V gene are SQVTM and ANQGSEA. This CDR3 has 13 amino acids. Losses at the gene ends were 6 bases for V and 4 bases for J; bases not matched to a gene: 7. The DNA of the CDR3 is TGCAGCGTCGGGACAGGACCAAGAGAGACCCAGTACTTC. It translates to CSVGTGPRETQYF.

This clone was counted only a few times. CDR3 amino acids: CASSPSTGGTSYEQYF. CDR3 coding DNA: TGTGCCAGCAGCCCATCTACAGGGGGGACCTCCTACGAGCAGTACTTC. The chain uses TRBV21-1 and TRBJ2-7; TRBD1 was called by the table and not checked on the DNA. TRBV21-1 is described as a pseudogene. The length of the CDR3 is 16 residues.

V gene TRBV5-1 combines with J gene TRBJ2-5, with TRBD2 matching over 7 bases. Trimming took 4 bases from V and 0 from J; bases not matched to a gene: 3. This CDR3 has 14 residues. CDR1 is SGHRS and CDR2 is YFSETQ in the germline V gene. CDR3 sequence: CASSAGTNQETQYF. The CDR3 DNA sequence: TGCGCCAGCAGCGCAGGGACTAACCAAGAGACCCAGTACTTC.

This clone has more than one count but fewer than ten. The chain's CDR3 is CASSQVRAVSRYTF. DNA for the CDR3: TGCGCCAGCAGCCAAGTCAGGGCCGTTTCTCGCTACACCTTC. The chain employs TRBV4-1 and TRBJ1-2, with D possibly being TRBD1 (5 bases). The CDR3 consists of 14 residues. Germline V gives CDR1 MGHRA, CDR2 YSYEKL. V lost 1 base and J lost 9, with 15 bases in between.

There are a few counts of this clone. The chain links TRBV7-9 to TRBJ2-2; D perhaps matches TRBD1 (5 bases). Per the germline V gene, CDR1 is SEHNR and CDR2 is FQNEAQ (reference sequence). The V end lost 4 bases, the J end lost 6 bases, and 6 bases lay between the germline ends. This CDR3 has 12 amino acids. The CDR3 sequence is CASSSQAGELFF. The DNA of the CDR3 is TGTGCCAGCAGCTCACAGGCCGGGGAGCTGTTTTTT.

This chain joins TRBV12-5 and TRBJ2-5; TRBD2 agrees at 10 bases. Germline V gene data show CDR1 as LGHNT and CDR2 as FRNRAP. The CDR3 length is 17 residues. Trimming took 1 base from V and 5 from J; bases not matched to a gene: 10. Here the CDR3 reads CASGLGKLAGMMETQYF. The DNA for the CDR3 is TGTGCTAGTGGTTTGGGGAAACTAGCGGGGATGATGGAGACCCAGTACTTC. The full variable domain, with the rest looked up from reference TRBV12-5 and TRBJ2-5, is DARVTQTPRHKVTEMGQEVTMRCQPILGHNTVFWYRQTMMQGLELLAYFRNRAPLDDSGMPKDRFSAEMPDATLATLKIQPSEPRDSAVYFCASGLGKLAGMMETQYFGPGTRLLVL.

This rearrangement joins TRBV19 to TRBJ2-1; D perhaps matches TRBD2 (7 bases). The CDR3 is made up of 12 amino acids. CDR1 is LNHDA, CDR2 SQIVND, per germline (reference sequence). V dropped 7 bases and J dropped 9 bases, with 13 bases sitting between them. CDR3: CASTRGAGEQFF. DNA of the CDR3: TGTGCCAGTACTCGGGGGGCGGGTGAGCAGTTCTTC. The whole variable domain, filled in from reference TRBV19 and TRBJ2-1, reads DGGITQSPKYLFRKEGQNVTLSCEQNLNHDAMYWYRQDPGQGLRLIYYSQIVNDFQKGDIAEGYSVSREKKESFPLTVTSAQKNPTAFYLCASTRGAGEQFFGPGTRLTVL.

The chain recombines TRBV11-2 with TRBJ2-5; D is unclear. In germline, CDR1 is SGHAT, CDR2 FQNNGV. Trimming removed 1 base at V and 3 bases at J, with 3 bases between. The CDR3 runs to 12 residues. The CDR3 loop is CASSLGKETQYF. For the CDR3, the DNA is TGTGCCAGCAGCTTAGGTAAAGAGACCCAGTACTTC.

This chain joins TRBV27 and TRBJ2-7, with 7 bases matching TRBD1. Losses at the gene ends were 8 bases for V and 3 bases for J; bases not matched to a gene: 10. Per the germline V gene, CDR1 is MNHEY and CDR2 is SMNVEV (reference sequence). This CDR3 spans 14 amino acids. Here the CDR3 DNA reads TGTGCCAGCGAAGACAGGGCAGGGGGCTACGAGCAGTACTTC. It specifies CASEDRAGGYEQYF.

This clone came up once. The rearrangement links TRBV7-2 to TRBJ2-3; D call uncertain. The length of the CDR3 is 14 residues. The ends were cut back, 3 bases at V and 2 bases at J, with 9 bases in the middle. Germline V gene lookup returns CDR1 SGHTA and CDR2 FQGNSA. In DNA, the CDR3 is TGTGCCAGCAGCTTGAGAGGAACCACAGATACGCAGTATTTT. This translates into CASSLRGTTDTQYF.

The V and J genes are TRBV2 and TRBJ2-5; perhaps TRBD1 as D (6 bases). Germline lookup yields CDR1 SNHLY and CDR2 FYNNEI. V was trimmed by 6 bases and J by 2 bases, leaving 10 bases between them. CDR3 length: 13 amino acids. CDR3 residues: CASSPQGQETQYF. Here the CDR3 DNA reads TGTGCCAGCAGCCCACAGGGACAAGAGACCCAGTACTTC.

CDR3 protein: CASSSGGAGPGAGANVLTF. The CDR3 region has the DNA TGTGCCAGCAGTTCCGGGGGAGCGGGACCTGGGGCTGGGGCCAACGTCCTGACTTTC. The chain links TRBV28 to TRBJ2-6; the match to TRBD2 covers 7 bases. J gave up 2 bases and V 4 bases, and 14 bases lay outside the gene matches. The CDR3 runs 19 residues. CDR1 is MDHEN and CDR2 is SYDVKM in the germline V gene.

In its sample, this clone was seen a few times. This chain links TRBV20-1 with TRBJ1-1; D possibly corresponds to TRBD1 (6 bases). V was cut by 0 bases and J by 10 bases, with 9 bases left in between. The germline gives CDR1 DFQATT, CDR2 SNEGSKA (reference sequence). The CDR3 spans 11 residues. CDR3 bases: TGCAGTGCTAGAGAAAGGGGGGGAGCTTTCTTT. Its protein product is CSARERGGAFF.

CDR3 sequence reads: CACMTSGSVDTQYF. CDR3 bases: TGTGCCTGCATGACTAGCGGGAGTGTAGATACGCAGTATTTT. The chain employs TRBV30 and TRBJ2-3; 12 bases align to TRBD2. This CDR3 spans 14 amino acids. V lost 6 bases, J lost 5 bases, and 6 bases stayed unmatched. Germline-derived CDR1 and CDR2 are GTSNPN and SVGIG (reference sequence).

This clone was counted a few times. This CDR3 is CASSVVTGPPFF. CDR3 nucleotides: TGTGCCAGCAGCGTGGTGACAGGGCCGCCTTTCTTT. J is TRBJ1-1 and V is TRBV9, with TRBD1 matching 7 bases. Germline lookup yields CDR1 SGDLS and CDR2 YYNGEE. The V and J ends lost 2 bases and 12 bases, in that order; junction bases with no gene match: 7. CDR3 length: 12 amino acids. Based on the CDR3 plus reference TRBV9 and TRBJ1-1, the full variable domain is DSGVTQTPKHLITATGQRVTLRCSPRSGDLSVYWYQQSLDQGLQFLIQYYNGEERAKGNILERFSAQQFPDLHSELNLSSLELGDSALYFCASSVVTGPPFFGQGTRLTVV.

This clone was observed a handful of times. As DNA, the CDR3 is TGCGCCAGCAGCTTGGCTAGCGGGGGAGCAAAAAACATTCAGTACTTC. Encoded protein: CASSLASGGAKNIQYF. V usage is TRBV5-1 and J usage is TRBJ2-4, with 10 bases fitting TRBD2. Germline-derived CDR1 and CDR2 are SGHRS and YFSETQ. CDR3 length equals 16 residues. J was trimmed by 4 bases and V by 0 bases; bases with no gene match: 4.

This clone was observed a handful of times. The chain is built from TRBV19 and TRBJ2-2; perhaps TRBD1 as D (5 bases). V was pared by 8 bases and J by 5 bases, with 6 bases between. The CDR3 is 11 amino acids. From germline, CDR1 is LNHDA and CDR2 SQIVND (reference sequence). For the CDR3, the DNA is TGTGCCAGTGGGGCAACCGGGGAGCTGTTTTTT. Protein product: CASGATGELFF.

The rearrangement joins TRBV11-2 to TRBJ2-5; 9 bases fit TRBD1. CDR1 and CDR2 (germline): SGHAT, FQNNGV. The CDR3 consists of 15 residues. J lost 4 bases, V lost 5 bases, and 8 bases had no gene match. The CDR3: CASSPGTGNGETQYF. CDR3 bases: TGTGCCAGCAGCCCCGGGACAGGGAATGGAGAGACCCAGTACTTC.

The V gene is TRBV30, the J gene TRBJ1-2; 11 bases match TRBD1. The length of the CDR3 is 15 residues. The germline gives CDR1 GTSNPN, CDR2 SVGIG (reference sequence). V trimming: 5 bases; J trimming: 4 bases; junction bases outside the gene matches: 9. CDR3 amino acids: CAWVSGTGGVYGYTF. The CDR3 DNA reads as TGTGCCTGGGTTTCCGGGACAGGGGGAGTCTATGGCTACACCTTC.

This rearrangement joins TRBV6-5 to TRBJ2-5, with 8 positions matching TRBD2. The CDR3 length is 13 residues. CDR1 MNHEY and CDR2 SVGAGI come from the germline V gene. V shed 6 bases, J shed 6 bases, and the junction held 6 bases outside the gene matches. DNA for the CDR3: TGTGCCAGCAGCCTAGCGGGTTATAAGACCCAGTACTTC. Protein: CASSLAGYKTQYF.

The chain employs TRBV7-9 and TRBJ2-1; 7 bases fit TRBD1. Germline V CDR1 and CDR2: SEHNR, FQNEAQ (reference sequence). The V and J ends lost 1 base and 6 bases, in that order; junction bases with no gene match: 6. The CDR3 covers 15 residues. This CDR3 is CASSLGQGFVNEQFF. The CDR3 nucleotides read TGTGCCAGCAGCTTAGGACAGGGCTTTGTCAATGAGCAGTTCTTC.

This clone was seen a handful of times. The genes are TRBV7-8 and TRBJ2-5; 8 nucleotides align to TRBD1. The trim removed 5 bases at V and 2 bases at J, leaving 7 bases unmatched. The CDR3 loop spans 15 amino acids. Germline CDR1 reads SGHVS; CDR2 reads FQNEAQ. The CDR3 protein is CASSPGQGLQETQYF. The CDR3 nucleotides read TGTGCCAGCAGCCCAGGACAGGGTTTGCAAGAGACCCAGTACTTC.

The chain employs TRBV6-5 and TRBJ2-3, with D perhaps TRBD1 (5 bases). The CDR3 is 12 amino acids. Germline V gives CDR1 MNHEY, CDR2 SVGAGI. Trimming removed 0 bases from V and 9 bases from J, with 7 bases in between. CDR3 in amino acids: CASSYSAGTQYF. DNA of the CDR3: TGTGCCAGCAGTTACTCGGCAGGGACGCAGTATTTT.

The rearrangement links TRBV9 to TRBJ2-1; the D is unclear. CDR3 length: 14 residues. Germline CDR1 SGDLS, CDR2 YYNGEE. Trimming took off 0 bases at V and 12 bases at J, with 16 bases between the two ends. CDR3 coding DNA: TGTGCCAGCAGCGTAGATTCCCGCGGAAGTGCGCAGTTCTTC. It encodes CASSVDSRGSAQFF. Filled out from reference TRBV9 and TRBJ2-1, the complete variable domain reads DSGVTQTPKHLITATGQRVTLRCSPRSGDLSVYWYQQSLDQGLQFLIQYYNGEERAKGNILERFSAQQFPDLHSELNLSSLELGDSALYFCASSVDSRGSAQFFGPGTRLTVL.

This clone was counted only a few times. This sequence joins TRBV5-4 and TRBJ2-5; D not resolved. The CDR3 is made up of 13 amino acids. V shed 3 bases and J shed 4 bases, with 10 bases lying between them. The germline gives CDR1 SGHNT, CDR2 YYREEE (reference sequence). The CDR3 DNA reads TGTGCCAGCAGCTCCACCGGGTTAGAGACCCAGTACTTC. Translating it yields CASSSTGLETQYF.